This entry lists 3 T cell receptor beta chains sequenced from one sample in a study of siplizumab effects on memory and regulatory T cells. Clones were sequenced by immunoSEQ multiplex PCR, and TCRdb holds only the in-frame ones, with some missing. The sample lists about 120,000 clones; around 94% were seen once. The sample taken for sequencing was non-Treg CD4+ T cells sorted from blood. The receptors stem from a human donor in good health.

The V call is TRBV15, the J call TRBJ2-7, with 9 bases aligning to TRBD1. The CDR3 sequence is 15 residues long. Germline values: CDR1 LNHNV, CDR2 YYDKDF (reference sequence). J gave up 5 bases and V 1 base, and 6 bases lay outside the gene matches. The CDR3 DNA is TGTGCCACCAGCAGAGGGGGGACAGGGAAAAACGAGCAGTACTTC. It encodes CATSRGGTGKNEQYF.

This clone was detected only once. V and J are TRBV5-1 and TRBJ1-1; D unclear. CDR1 SGHRS and CDR2 YFSETQ come from the germline V gene. The CDR3 runs to 15 residues. With 0 bases removed from V and 2 bases from J, the gap between germline ends came to 11 bases. CDR3 sequence reads: CASSLDGGLNTEAFF. CDR3 coding DNA: TGCGCCAGCAGCTTGGATGGCGGGCTAAACACTGAAGCTTTCTTT.

CDR3 protein: CASSPRDAISNQPQHF. DNA for the CDR3: TGTGCCAGCTCACCACGGGACGCTATAAGCAATCAGCCCCAGCATTTT. The rearrangement uses TRBV18 and TRBJ1-5; maybe TRBD1 (5 bases). Germline values: CDR1 KGHSH, CDR2 LQKENI. Trimming removed 1 base from V and 1 base from J, with 11 bases in between. The CDR3 sequence is 16 residues long.